Each of the 32 T cell receptor beta chains below was sequenced from the same sample in a study of T cell repertoires in cytomegalovirus infection. TCRdb fed the reads into MiXCR, producing one record per CDR3 protein. The sample lists about 830,000 distinct CDR3 sequences; 30% to 35% were seen once. Antigen specificity for these receptors is unknown. Sequencing was performed on cultured CD8+ T cells from PBMCs, taken from culture after CMV antigen stimulation. These receptors were taken from a human donor in good health (CMV status not recorded). Some clones in this sample may be carry-over from other donors' samples.

V and J are TRBV29-1 and TRBJ1-2; D ambiguous. The CDR3 length is 13 residues. Germline loops: CDR1 SQVTM, CDR2 ANQGSEA. The ends were cut back, 6 bases at V and 4 bases at J, with 15 bases in the middle. The CDR3 region has the DNA TGCAGCGTCTACAGCGGCGCCGTCTATGGCTACACCTTC. Encoded protein: CSVYSGAVYGYTF. Full variable domain (missing parts from reference TRBV29-1 and TRBJ1-2): SAVISQKPSRDICQRGTSLTIQCQVDSQVTMMFWYRQQPGQSLTLIATANQGSEATYESGFVIDKFPISRPNLTFSTLTVSNMSPEDSSIYLCSVYSGAVYGYTFGSGTRLTVV.

The rearrangement joins TRBV7-6 to TRBJ2-5; 9 bases align to TRBD2. The length of the CDR3 is 18 residues. The germline V gene has CDR1 SGHVS and CDR2 FNYEAQ. V was pared by 4 bases and J by 2 bases, with 14 bases of the junction left unmatched. The CDR3 bases are TGTGCCAGCAGCTCCTCCTGGGCGGCGGGGGGGCCACAAGAGACCCAGTACTTC. Translating it yields CASSSSWAAGGPQETQYF. Based on the CDR3 plus reference TRBV7-6 and TRBJ2-5, the full variable domain is GAGVSQSPRYKVTKRGQDVALRCDPISGHVSLYWYRQALGQGPEFLTYFNYEAQQDKSGLPNDRFSAERPEGSISTLTIQRTEQRDSAMYRCASSSSWAAGGPQETQYFGPGTRLLVL.

This clonotype was seen only once. The chain has TRBV5-4 and TRBJ2-1; D call uncertain. V dropped 3 bases and J dropped 0 bases, with 10 bases sitting between them. This CDR3 has 15 residues. CDR1 is SGHNT and CDR2 is YYREEE in the germline V gene (reference sequence). The CDR3 is CASSSDGFSYNEQFF. CDR3 bases: TGTGCCAGCAGCTCGGACGGATTCTCCTACAATGAGCAGTTCTTC. Based on the CDR3 plus reference TRBV5-4 and TRBJ2-1, the full variable domain is ETGVTQSPTHLIKTRGQQVTLRCSSQSGHNTVSWYQQALGQGPQFIFQYYREEENGRGNFPPRFSGLQFPNYSSELNVNALELDDSALYLCASSSDGFSYNEQFFGPGTRLTVL.

The rearrangement uses TRBV27 and TRBJ1-5; D not resolved. The CDR3 has 13 amino acids. V lost 6 bases, J lost 0 bases, and 6 bases lay in between. Germline lookup yields CDR1 MNHEY and CDR2 SMNVEV (reference sequence). The CDR3 is CASRDGSNQPQHF. The CDR3 DNA follows: TGTGCCAGCAGGGACGGTAGCAATCAGCCCCAGCATTTT.

The V and J genes are TRBV14 and TRBJ1-1; 12 nucleotides match TRBD1. CDR3 length: 15 residues. The V gene's germline CDR1 is SGHDN and CDR2 FVKESK. The ends lost 6 bases at V and 4 bases at J; junction bases unmatched: 6. The CDR3 bases are TGTGCCAGCAGGATCCCGGGACAGGGGGCCACTGAAGCTTTCTTT. Its translation: CASRIPGQGATEAFF.

This clonotype was picked up a small number of times. The chain carries TRBV19 and TRBJ1-5; D is ambiguous. Germline CDR1 is LNHDA and CDR2 is SQIVND (reference sequence). The length of the CDR3 is 15 residues. V was shortened by 4 bases and J by 3 bases, with 13 bases between the two germline ends. CDR3 in DNA: TGTGCCAGTAGTACTATTCTTGGAGACAATCAGCCCCAGCATTTT. This codes for CASSTILGDNQPQHF.

The V gene is TRBV12-3 or TRBV12-4, the J gene TRBJ1-1; TRBD1 might be the D (6 bases). Trimming left V 5 bases short and J 3 bases short, with 19 bases between. The CDR3 covers 16 residues. CDR3 nucleotides: TGTGCCAGCAGTCGGGGGGGGGGGGGGGCGTACACTGAAGCTTTCTTT. It yields the protein CASSRGGGGAYTEAFF.

Turning to this clonotype: Given the absence of the conserved phenylalanine or tryptophan at the CDR3 end, a read error is likely. This chain joins TRBV18 and TRBJ2-3; TRBD2 aligns across 9 bases. The CDR3 is 15 residues long. V lost 6 bases to trimming and J lost 2 bases; unmatched junction nucleotides: 6. Germline V gene lookup returns CDR1 KGHSH and CDR2 LQKENI. The CDR3 bases are TGTGCCAGCTCCCCTAAGCGGGGGGACACAGATACGCAGTATTAT. This encodes CASSPKRGDTDTQYY.

This clonotype came up a few times. A junction boundary mismatches the germline segment, possibly from a read error. The CDR3 loop reads CASSLAPGGGTEAFF. The CDR3 DNA is TGTGCTAGCAGCTTAGCGCCCGGGGGAGGGACTGAAGCTTTCTTT. The V call is TRBV7-6, the J call TRBJ1-1; D possibly corresponds to TRBD1 (5 bases). CDR1 is SGHVS and CDR2 is FNYEAQ in the germline V gene. CDR3 length: 15 residues. Full variable domain (rest looked up from reference TRBV7-6 and TRBJ1-1): GAGVSQSPRYKVTKRGQDVALRCDPISGHVSLYWYRQALGQGPEFLTYFNYEAQQDKSGLPNDRFSAERPEGSISTLTIQRTEQRDSAMYRCASSLAPGGGTEAFFGQGTRLTVV.

Comment on this clonotype: Lacking the conserved final phenylalanine or tryptophan, this CDR3 likely reflects a read error. This chain connects TRBV6-5 to TRBJ2-2, with 9 bases identical to TRBD2. Germline loops: CDR1 MNHEY, CDR2 SVGAGI. Unmatched junction bases numbered 23, after V lost 7 bases and J lost 5 bases. The length of the CDR3 is 20 residues. The CDR3 is CASTPTGGASGVGMTGELFL. The CDR3 nucleotides read TGTGCCAGCACGCCTACGGGGGGAGCTAGCGGGGTAGGGATGACCGGGGAGCTGTTTCTT.

The chain links TRBV7-9 to TRBJ2-5; 10 bases fit TRBD2. This CDR3 comprises 16 residues. Germline V CDR1 and CDR2: SEHNR, FQNEAQ (reference sequence). The ends lost 2 bases at V and 5 bases at J; junction bases unmatched: 8. This chain's CDR3 is CASSLTSGEARETQYF. The CDR3 region has the DNA TGTGCCAGCAGCTTAACTAGCGGGGAGGCTCGGGAGACCCAGTACTTC.

The V and J genes are TRBV4-1 and TRBJ1-1, with 9 nucleotides matching TRBD1. This CDR3 spans 15 amino acids. Losses at the gene ends were 1 base for V and 4 bases for J; bases not matched to a gene: 4. Germline loops: CDR1 MGHRA, CDR2 YSYEKL. The CDR3: CASSQVMTGGTEAFF. The CDR3 nucleotides read TGCGCCAGCAGCCAAGTAATGACAGGGGGCACTGAAGCTTTCTTT.

The rearrangement links TRBV5-6 to TRBJ2-3, with TRBD2 as a possible D gene (6 bases). V was pared by 1 base and J by 3 bases, with 15 bases between. The CDR3 consists of 16 residues. Germline lookup yields CDR1 SGHDT and CDR2 YYEEEE. The chain's CDR3 is CASSLTGDGSTDTQYF. The CDR3 DNA is TGTGCCAGCAGCTTGACCGGAGACGGGAGTACAGATACGCAGTATTTT.

This sequence joins TRBV5-1 and TRBJ2-1; no definite D call. Germline CDR1 is SGHRS and CDR2 is YFSETQ. The length of the CDR3 is 15 residues. Between the trimmed V and J ends, which lost 4 bases and 0 bases, there was a span of 11 bases. The CDR3: CASSPAISSYNEQFF. In DNA form, the CDR3 reads TGCGCCAGCAGCCCAGCGATAAGCTCCTACAATGAGCAGTTCTTC. The full variable domain, with the rest looked up from reference TRBV5-1 and TRBJ2-1, is KAGVTQTPRYLIKTRGQQVTLSCSPISGHRSVSWYQQTPGQGLQFLFEYFSETQRNKGNFPGRFSGRQFSNSRSEMNVSTLELGDSALYLCASSPAISSYNEQFFGPGTRLTVL.

The J gene is TRBJ2-7, the V gene TRBV7-8, with D possibly being TRBD2 (6 bases). Germline V gene lookup returns CDR1 SGHVS and CDR2 FQNEAQ. This CDR3 has 17 amino acids. Trimming stripped 5 bases from V and 2 bases from J, with 22 bases between. The CDR3 is CASSPFRAGTGPYEQYF. CDR3 DNA: TGTGCCAGCAGCCCATTCCGGGCGGGGACGGGCCCCTACGAGCAGTACTTC.

This clonotype appeared a few times. In DNA, the CDR3 is TGTGCCAGCAGCGTAGTGGTGCTGAACACTGAAGCTTTCTTT. It is translated as CASSVVVLNTEAFF. The chain combines TRBV9 with TRBJ1-1, with unresolved D. Germline-derived CDR1 and CDR2 are SGDLS and YYNGEE. The V end was cut by 0 bases, the J end by 0 bases, with 6 bases between. The CDR3 covers 14 residues.

This clonotype turned up a few times. The CDR3 DNA reads TGTGCCAGCAGCTTAGCGTCGAGCGGGTACAATGAGCAGTTCTTC. It is translated as CASSLASSGYNEQFF. The chain links TRBV7-6 to TRBJ2-1, with D possibly TRBD2 on 6 matching bases. CDR3 size: 15 residues. Per the germline V gene, CDR1 is SGHVS and CDR2 is FNYEAQ. V gave up 0 bases and J gave up 4 bases, with 10 bases separating them.

The table lists this clonotype with a count of one. With a much larger clone just one base away, this may be a read error. This chain joins TRBV19 and TRBJ1-4, with D hard to call. V lost 3 bases and J lost 10, with 18 bases in between. From germline, CDR1 is LNHDA and CDR2 SQIVND (reference sequence). CDR3 length: 15 amino acids. The CDR3 here is CASSMADYLLGKLFF. The CDR3 region has the DNA TGTGCCAGTAGTATGGCAGACTACCTTTTGGGAAAACTGTTTTTT.

Only a few counts were recorded for this clonotype. V usage is TRBV5-5 and J usage is TRBJ2-1; D unclear. The V end was cut by 4 bases, the J end by 1 base, with 15 bases between. The CDR3 totals 16 residues. CDR1 is SGHKS and CDR2 is YYEKEE in the germline V gene (reference sequence). DNA of the CDR3: TGTGCCAGCAGCCACCGGGTGGAGTTGTCCTACAATGAGCAGTTCTTC. It translates to CASSHRVELSYNEQFF.

The rearrangement joins TRBV27 to TRBJ2-7, with TRBD2 matching over 10 bases. With 0 bases clipped from V and 2 bases from J, the junction kept 4 bases outside the gene matches. This CDR3 comprises 16 residues. The germline CDR1 and CDR2 sequences are MNHEY and SMNVEV (reference sequence). This CDR3 reads CASSLSQSGGAYEQYF. CDR3 nucleotides: TGTGCCAGCAGTTTATCGCAAAGCGGGGGGGCCTACGAGCAGTACTTC.

This clonotype showed up just a few times. V is TRBV6-2 or TRBV6-3 and J is TRBJ1-5; D remains ambiguous. With 4 bases removed from V and 3 bases from J, the gap between germline ends came to 10 bases. The CDR3 covers 14 residues. Looked up from germline, CDR1 is MNHEY and CDR2 is SVGEGT. In DNA form, the CDR3 reads TGTGCCAGCAGTTCAGGACGGAACAATCAGCCCCAGCATTTT. It codes for CASSSGRNNQPQHF.

A note on this clonotype: A single base separates this from a much larger clone, so it may be a read error. CDR3 residues: CASSRSQGTYNEQFF. CDR3 nucleotide sequence: TGTGCCAGCAGCCGGTCCCAGGGGACCTACAATGAGCAGTTCTTC. The rearrangement uses TRBV3-1 and TRBJ2-1, with D perhaps TRBD1 (6 bases). This CDR3 is 15 amino acids long. CDR1 is LGHDT and CDR2 is YNNKEL in the germline V gene (reference sequence). The V end was cut by 4 bases, the J end by 2 bases, with 12 bases between.

This clonotype was seen repeatedly, ten times or more. This chain uses TRBV11-3 with TRBJ2-6; 7 positions agree with TRBD1. Per the germline V gene, CDR1 is SGHNT and CDR2 is YENEEA. With V trimmed by 2 bases and J by 0 bases, 10 bases remained unmatched. The CDR3 is 19 amino acids. CDR3 in DNA: TGTGCCAGCAGCTTAAGCCTCGGACAGGCGAGCTCTGGGGCCAACGTCCTGACTTTC. Amino acids: CASSLSLGQASSGANVLTF.

This rearrangement joins TRBV6-2 or TRBV6-3 to TRBJ2-5; perhaps TRBD1 as D (5 bases). The CDR3 totals 15 residues. Looked up from germline, CDR1 is MNHEY and CDR2 is SVGEGT. V gave up 5 bases and J gave up 1 base, with 14 bases separating them. The CDR3 reads CASSEDIPSQETQYF. The CDR3 nucleotides read TGTGCCAGCAGTGAGGACATACCGTCCCAAGAGACCCAGTACTTC.

This clonotype turned up a few times. The rearrangement uses TRBV12-3 or TRBV12-4 and TRBJ1-6; weak D call: TRBD1 (6 bases). The CDR3 covers 14 residues. V lost 4 bases, J lost 10 bases, and 14 bases lay in between. The CDR3 sequence: CASSYKGVRSPLHF. CDR3 in DNA: TGTGCCAGCAGTTATAAGGGGGTGAGATCACCCCTCCACTTT.

The chain carries TRBV11-2 and TRBJ2-2; the match to TRBD2 covers 9 bases. Losses at the gene ends were 1 base for V and 6 bases for J; bases not matched to a gene: 3. This CDR3 comprises 15 residues. Germline V lookup: CDR1 SGHAT, CDR2 FQNNGV. DNA for the CDR3: TGTGCCAGCAGCTTAGTTAGCGGGGGTGCCGGGGAGCTGTTTTTT. Residues: CASSLVSGGAGELFF.

Of note for this clonotype: The junction shows a germline mismatch at one end, possibly a read error. This chain uses TRBV7-3 with TRBJ2-3, with TRBD2 matching 10 bases. Germline-derived CDR1 and CDR2 are SGHTA and FQGTGA. This CDR3 is built from 16 residues. The CDR3 nucleotides read TGTGCCGGCAGCTCCTCGCTAGCGGGGGTCACAGATACGCAGTATTTT. Translation: CAGSSSLAGVTDTQYF. Together with reference TRBV7-3 and TRBJ2-3, the CDR3 gives the full variable domain: GAGVSQTPSNKVTEKGKYVELRCDPISGHTALYWYRQSLGQGPEFLIYFQGTGAADDSGLPNDRFFAVRPEGSVSTLKIQRTERGDSAVYLCAGSSSLAGVTDTQYFGPGTRLTVL.

The chain employs TRBV11-2 and TRBJ2-7; 11 positions agree with TRBD1. The CDR3 extends over 16 amino acids. V lost 5 bases and J lost 4; bases outside the gene matches: 10. The germline V gene encodes CDR1 SGHAT and CDR2 FQNNGV. The CDR3 region is CASSPPPGQGEYEQYF. Written as DNA, the CDR3 is TGTGCCAGCAGCCCCCCCCCGGGACAGGGGGAGTACGAGCAGTACTTC.

With respect to this clonotype: This could be a read error, since a much larger clone is one nucleotide away. The chain employs TRBV7-6 and TRBJ2-1, with 7 nucleotides matching TRBD2. This CDR3 has 16 amino acids. The trim removed 6 bases at V and 5 bases at J, leaving 13 bases unmatched. The germline V gene encodes CDR1 SGHVS and CDR2 FNYEAQ. CDR3 bases: TGTGCCAGCAGTCCACTCGCCGGGCTAGCGGACAATGAGCAGTTCTTC. It yields the protein CASSPLAGLADNEQFF. The full variable domain, with the rest looked up from reference TRBV7-6 and TRBJ2-1, is GAGVSQSPRYKVTKRGQDVALRCDPISGHVSLYWYRQALGQGPEFLTYFNYEAQQDKSGLPNDRFSAERPEGSISTLTIQRTEQRDSAMYRCASSPLAGLADNEQFFGPGTRLTVL.

In its sample, this clonotype was seen once. The rearrangement uses TRBV5-4 and TRBJ2-1; D unclear. Between the trimmed V and J ends, which lost 4 bases and 10 bases, there was a span of 9 bases. CDR3 length: 11 residues. Germline CDR1 SGHNT, CDR2 YYREEE (reference sequence). This CDR3 reads CASSGSSEQFF. The CDR3 bases are TGTGCCAGCAGCGGAAGCAGCGAGCAGTTCTTC. Full variable domain (rest looked up from reference TRBV5-4 and TRBJ2-1): ETGVTQSPTHLIKTRGQQVTLRCSSQSGHNTVSWYQQALGQGPQFIFQYYREEENGRGNFPPRFSGLQFPNYSSELNVNALELDDSALYLCASSGSSEQFFGPGTRLTVL.

As concerns this clonotype: One base away lies a much larger clone, so this may be a sequencing read error. The chain is built from TRBV7-8 and TRBJ2-5; 14 bases are a match to TRBD2. Germline CDR1 SGHVS, CDR2 FQNEAQ. This CDR3 spans 16 amino acids. This CDR3 reads CANSLRLAGGKETQYF. In nucleotides, the CDR3 is TGTGCCAACAGCCTCCGACTAGCGGGGGGGAAAGAGACCCAGTACTTC.

A few counts support this clonotype. The gene calls are TRBV2 and TRBJ2-7; D not resolved. The CDR3 covers 15 residues. The germline CDR1 and CDR2 sequences are SNHLY and FYNNEI. V was trimmed by 6 bases and J by 2 bases, leaving 17 bases between them. Written as DNA, the CDR3 is TGTGCCAGCAGCCCGGGCCCGACGGAAACCTACGAGCAGTACTTC. Its translation: CASSPGPTETYEQYF.